This T cell receptor beta chain originates from a study of cytomegalovirus exposure and HLA in healthy donors. Study results and caveats: Within an earlier analysis, most TCR beta V segments proved productive either about 90% or about 30% of the time. In a later analysis, productive TCRs from donors in an Asian-associated ancestry cluster reportedly carried fewer N-insertions than the cohort mean. A missense DCLRE1C variant was associated with V- and J-gene trimming of TCR beta chains in a later analysis, and an independent cohort replicated the association.

The PCR used 60 Vbeta and 13 Jbeta primers. Clones were sequenced by immunoSEQ multiplex PCR, and TCRdb holds only the in-frame ones, with some missing. Of 85,000 to 100,000 clones detected, 63% appear once; the ten largest clones hold under 8%. A word on this clone: The antigen remains unidentified.

In germline, CDR1 is PRHDT, CDR2 FYEKMQ (reference sequence). The CDR3 is 16 residues long. This receptor was taken from a woman aged 25 to 39 in good health and CMV-seronegative. The specimen was PBMCs. The chain employs TRBV13 and TRBJ2-5; D call uncertain. The end of the DNA fits TRBJ2-7 better, so the J call may be wrong. CDR3 bases: TGTGCCAGCAGCCCTCTTCTGGGCAATTGGTCCTACGAGCAGTACTTC. This encodes CASSPLLGNWSYEQYF.